A single sample is the source of the 4 T cell receptor beta chains below, sequenced in a study of blood T cell repertoires in COVID-19. Generated by immunoSEQ multiplex PCR, the TCRdb table keeps only in-frame clones and is missing some. Among about 280,000 clones listed, around 90% were seen once. Material for sequencing was PBMCs or T cells enriched from blood (not recorded which). These receptors were obtained from a woman in her forties who had recovered from COVID-19.

This sequence joins TRBV5-1 and TRBJ2-5; no firm D call. The CDR3 has 17 amino acids. The V gene's germline CDR1 is SGHRS and CDR2 YFSETQ. Trimming took 4 bases from V and 0 from J, leaving 19 bases between them. CDR3 region: CASSPLVGGSYQETQYF. In DNA, the CDR3 is TGCGCCAGCAGCCCGTTGGTTGGCGGATCGTACCAAGAGACCCAGTACTTC.

This chain links TRBV27 with TRBJ2-7, with D possibly matching TRBD1 (7 bases). The CDR3 loop spans 19 amino acids. CDR1 MNHEY and CDR2 SMNVEV come from the germline V gene (reference sequence). The V end was cut by 4 bases, the J end by 0 bases, with 25 bases between. This chain's CDR3 is CASSSPRETGRPLSYEQYF. In DNA, the CDR3 is TGTGCCAGCAGTTCACCCCGGGAGACAGGGAGGCCCCTCTCCTACGAGCAGTACTTC.

V gene TRBV18 combines with J gene TRBJ2-7; 9 bases map to TRBD1. This CDR3 is built from 14 residues. V lost 5 bases and J lost 6; bases outside the gene matches: 8. Germline V gene sequence: CDR1 KGHSH, CDR2 LQKENI. In nucleotides, the CDR3 is TGTGCCAGCTCAACTCGGACAGGGGTTAGCGAGCAGTACTTC. Its translation is CASSTRTGVSEQYF.

V gene TRBV11-1 combines with J gene TRBJ1-2, with TRBD1 identical over 7 bases. The CDR3 runs to 13 residues. Looked up from germline, CDR1 is SGHAT and CDR2 is FQDESV (reference sequence). V lost 1 base and J lost 6; bases outside the gene matches: 2. In nucleotides, the CDR3 is TGTGCCAGCAGCTTAGGAGGGGGCGATGGCTACACCTTC. As protein: CASSLGGGDGYTF.